This T cell receptor (beta chain) was captured by sequencing in a study of cytotoxic CD8 clonotypes in ibrutinib-treated CLL. For the study at large: Across the patients, approximately 10 were relapsed/refractory, roughly 16 treatment-naive and roughly 17 IGHV unmutated. Partial response was seen in 25 or so patients and complete response in 2; after median approximately 68 months, approximately 15 stayed remitted, around 12 progressed. Study outcomes and limitations: Rare overall, public clonotypes shrank or held steady under therapy.

Worth noting for this clone: Its antigen is as yet unknown.

CDR3 size: 16 residues. Sequencing was performed with immunoSEQ multiplex PCR; in TCRdb, only in-frame clones are kept and a portion is missing. In the table there are approximately 26,000 clones, 65% to 90% of which are singletons. Here the sequenced sample was PBMCs, taken after 24 months of ibrutinib treatment. The V call is TRBV21-1, the J call TRBJ2-7; the table calls TRBD1, which could not be checked here. TRBV21-1 is designated a pseudogene. This sequence originates from a human donor with chronic lymphocytic leukemia. CDR3 protein: CASSAPGTECLYEQYF. CDR3 nucleotide sequence: TGTGCCAGCAGCGCCCCCGGGACAGAATGCCTCTACGAGCAGTACTTC.